This T cell receptor beta chain was profiled in a study of T cells in Graves' hyperthyroidism and ophthalmopathy. Findings and limits, study-wide: Blood shared most expanded thyroid clonotypes above 0.001.

TCR beta CDR3 regions were amplified from RNA transcripts. The TCR CDR3 was amplified in a first-round RT-PCR using the HTBI primer set. TCRdb reanalysed the multiplex PCR reads using MiXCR and keeps one entry per CDR3 protein. Of hundreds of thousands of distinct CDR3 sequences in the sample, roughly 15% were seen once. CDR1 and CDR2 (germline): KGHDR, SFDVKD. The CDR3 loop spans 16 amino acids. After removal of 4 bases from V and 5 bases from J, the junction contained 8 bases not matched to a gene. No ophthalmopathy progression within 18 months constituted stable Graves' hyperthyroidism. Newly diagnosed hyperthyroidism, duration under 2 months, in patients aged 18 to 65. The PBMCs studied were ones that came from 10 ml fresh peripheral blood. A remark on this clonotype: The target antigen is unknown.

Sequencing input: blood. The receptor was isolated from a woman under 30 with Graves' hyperthyroidism. The chain uses TRBV24-1 and TRBJ2-1; the match to TRBD1 covers 9 bases. In DNA form, the CDR3 reads TGTGCCACCAGTGACAACACCGGGACAGGGAACAATGAGCAGTTCTTC. Translation: CATSDNTGTGNNEQFF.